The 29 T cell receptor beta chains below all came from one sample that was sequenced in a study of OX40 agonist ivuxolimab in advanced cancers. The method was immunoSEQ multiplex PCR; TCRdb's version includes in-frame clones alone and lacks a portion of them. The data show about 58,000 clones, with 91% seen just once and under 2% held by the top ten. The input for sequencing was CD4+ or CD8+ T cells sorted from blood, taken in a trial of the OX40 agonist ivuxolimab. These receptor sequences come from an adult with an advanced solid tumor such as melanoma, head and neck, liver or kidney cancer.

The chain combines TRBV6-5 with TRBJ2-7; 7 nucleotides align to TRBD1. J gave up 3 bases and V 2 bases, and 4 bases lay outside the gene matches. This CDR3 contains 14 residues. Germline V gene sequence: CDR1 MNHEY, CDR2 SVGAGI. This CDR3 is CASSYRGQNYEQYF. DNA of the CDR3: TGTGCCAGCAGTTACCGGGGACAGAACTACGAGCAGTACTTC.

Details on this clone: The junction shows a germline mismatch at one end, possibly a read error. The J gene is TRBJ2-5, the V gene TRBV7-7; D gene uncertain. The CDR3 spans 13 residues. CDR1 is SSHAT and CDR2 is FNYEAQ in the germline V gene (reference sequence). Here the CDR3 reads CASSLGEHSAQYF. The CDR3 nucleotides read TGTGCTAGCAGCTTAGGAGAGCATTCGGCCCAGTACTTC.

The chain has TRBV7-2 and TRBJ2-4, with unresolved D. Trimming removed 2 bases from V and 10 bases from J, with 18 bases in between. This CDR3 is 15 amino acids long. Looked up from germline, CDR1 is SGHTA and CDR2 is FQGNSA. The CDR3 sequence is CASSLLLMDGKIQYF. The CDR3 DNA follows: TGTGCCAGCAGCTTACTGCTGATGGACGGAAAAATTCAGTACTTC.

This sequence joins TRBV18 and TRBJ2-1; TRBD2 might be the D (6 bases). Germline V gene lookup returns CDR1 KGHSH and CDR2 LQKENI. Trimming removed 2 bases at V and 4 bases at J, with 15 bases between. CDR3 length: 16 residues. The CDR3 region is CASSPTGYGGYNEQFF. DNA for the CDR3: TGTGCCAGCTCACCAACGGGTTACGGGGGATACAATGAGCAGTTCTTC.

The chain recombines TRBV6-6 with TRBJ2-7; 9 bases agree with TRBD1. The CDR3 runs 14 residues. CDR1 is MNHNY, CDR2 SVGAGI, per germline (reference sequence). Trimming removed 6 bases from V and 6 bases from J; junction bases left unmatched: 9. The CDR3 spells CASSLDRGLSEQYF. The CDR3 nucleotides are TGTGCCAGCAGCTTGGACAGGGGCCTTAGCGAGCAGTACTTC.

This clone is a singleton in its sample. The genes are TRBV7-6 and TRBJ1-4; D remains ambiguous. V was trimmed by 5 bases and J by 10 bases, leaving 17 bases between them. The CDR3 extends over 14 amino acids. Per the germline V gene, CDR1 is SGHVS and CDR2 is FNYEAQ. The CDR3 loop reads CASSDPRRDGKLFF. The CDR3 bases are TGTGCCAGCAGCGACCCCCGGCGGGATGGAAAACTGTTTTTT.

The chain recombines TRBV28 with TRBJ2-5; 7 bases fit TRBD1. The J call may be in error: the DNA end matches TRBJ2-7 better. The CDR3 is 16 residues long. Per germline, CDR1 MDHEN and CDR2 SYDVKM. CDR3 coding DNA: TGTGCCAGCAGTCCAGAGACAGGGAATCTTATCTACGAGCAGTACTTC. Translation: CASSPETGNLIYEQYF.

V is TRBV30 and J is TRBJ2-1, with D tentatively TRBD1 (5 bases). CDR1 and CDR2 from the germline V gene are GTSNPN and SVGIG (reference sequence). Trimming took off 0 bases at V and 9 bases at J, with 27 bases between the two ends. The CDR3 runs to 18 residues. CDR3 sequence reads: CAWSVQRQGGARGREQFF. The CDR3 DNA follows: TGTGCCTGGAGTGTACAAAGGCAGGGTGGGGCTAGGGGCCGTGAGCAGTTCTTC.

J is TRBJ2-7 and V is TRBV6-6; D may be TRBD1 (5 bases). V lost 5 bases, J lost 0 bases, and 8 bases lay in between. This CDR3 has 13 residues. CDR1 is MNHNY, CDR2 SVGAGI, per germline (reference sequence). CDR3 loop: CASSPTVSYEQYF. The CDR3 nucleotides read TGTGCCAGCAGTCCGACAGTCTCCTACGAGCAGTACTTC.

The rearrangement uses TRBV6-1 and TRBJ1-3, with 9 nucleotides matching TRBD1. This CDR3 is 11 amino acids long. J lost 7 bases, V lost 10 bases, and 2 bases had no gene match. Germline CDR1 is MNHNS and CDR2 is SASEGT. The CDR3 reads CATGQGNTIYF. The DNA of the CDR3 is TGTGCCACTGGACAGGGGAACACCATATATTTT.

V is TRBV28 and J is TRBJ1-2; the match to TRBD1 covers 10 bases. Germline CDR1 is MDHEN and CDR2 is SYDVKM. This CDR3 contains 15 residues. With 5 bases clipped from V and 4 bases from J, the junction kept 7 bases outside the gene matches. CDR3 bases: TGTGCCAGCAGTGCCCGACAGGGGGCGTTCTATGGCTACACCTTC. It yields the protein CASSARQGAFYGYTF.

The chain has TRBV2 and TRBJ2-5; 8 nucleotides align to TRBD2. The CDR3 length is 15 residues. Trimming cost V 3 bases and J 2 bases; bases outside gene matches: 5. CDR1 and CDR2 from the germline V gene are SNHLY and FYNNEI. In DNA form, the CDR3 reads TGTGCCAGCAGTGAGCTCTTAGCGGGGCAAGAGACCCAGTACTTC. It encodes CASSELLAGQETQYF.

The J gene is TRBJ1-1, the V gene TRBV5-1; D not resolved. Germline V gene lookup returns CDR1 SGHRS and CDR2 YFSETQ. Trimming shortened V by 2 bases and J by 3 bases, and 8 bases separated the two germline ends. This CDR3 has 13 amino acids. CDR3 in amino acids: CASSFKRDTEAFF. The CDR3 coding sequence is TGCGCCAGCAGCTTCAAAAGGGACACTGAAGCTTTCTTT.

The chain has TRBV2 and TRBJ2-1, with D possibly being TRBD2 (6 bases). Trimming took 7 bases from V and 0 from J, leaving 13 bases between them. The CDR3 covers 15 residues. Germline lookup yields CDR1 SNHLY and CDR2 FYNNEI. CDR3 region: CASTGDGSSYNEQFF. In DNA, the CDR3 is TGTGCCAGCACGGGGGACGGGAGCTCCTACAATGAGCAGTTCTTC.

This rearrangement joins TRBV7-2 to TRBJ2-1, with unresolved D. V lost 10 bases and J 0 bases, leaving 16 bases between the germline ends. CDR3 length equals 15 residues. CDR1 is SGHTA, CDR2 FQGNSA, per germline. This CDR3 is CATQGDSSSYNEQFF. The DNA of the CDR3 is TGTGCCACCCAAGGTGACTCGAGCTCCTACAATGAGCAGTTCTTC. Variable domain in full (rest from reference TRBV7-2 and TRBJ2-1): GAGVSQSPSNKVTEKGKDVELRCDPISGHTALYWYRQSLGQGLEFLIYFQGNSAPDKSGLPSDRFSAERTGGSVSTLTIQRTQQEDSAVYLCATQGDSSSYNEQFFGPGTRLTVL.

The CDR3 sequence: CASSPSTPSLGTDTQYF. The CDR3 nucleotides are TGTGCCAGCTCACCAAGTACACCGAGTTTGGGCACAGATACGCAGTATTTT. The gene calls are TRBV18 and TRBJ2-3; D unclear. The CDR3 consists of 17 residues. CDR1 and CDR2 (germline): KGHSH, LQKENI. Trimming pared 2 bases from V and 1 base from J, leaving 16 bases between. Complete variable domain (other parts from reference TRBV18 and TRBJ2-3): NAGVMQNPRHLVRRRGQEARLRCSPMKGHSHVYWYRQLPEEGLKFMVYLQKENIIDESGMPKERFSAEFPKEGPSILRIQQVVRGDSAAYFCASSPSTPSLGTDTQYFGPGTRLTVL.

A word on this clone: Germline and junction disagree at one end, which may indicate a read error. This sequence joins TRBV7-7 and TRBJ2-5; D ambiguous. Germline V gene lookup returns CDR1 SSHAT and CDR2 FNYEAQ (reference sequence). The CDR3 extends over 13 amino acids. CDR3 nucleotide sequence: TGTGCTAGCAGCGTACAGAATCAAGAGACCCAGTACTTC. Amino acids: CASSVQNQETQYF.

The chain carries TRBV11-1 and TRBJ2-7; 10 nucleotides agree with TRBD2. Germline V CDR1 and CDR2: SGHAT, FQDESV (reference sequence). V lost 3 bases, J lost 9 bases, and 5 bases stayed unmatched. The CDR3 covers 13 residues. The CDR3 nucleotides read TGTGCCAGCAGCTTCCTAGCGGGAGACGCGCAGTACTTC. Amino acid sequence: CASSFLAGDAQYF. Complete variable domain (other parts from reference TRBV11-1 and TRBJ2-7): EAEVAQSPRYKITEKSQAVAFWCDPISGHATLYWYRQILGQGPELLVQFQDESVVDDSQLPKDRFSAERLKGVDSTLKIQPAELGDSAMYLCASSFLAGDAQYFGPGTRLTVT.

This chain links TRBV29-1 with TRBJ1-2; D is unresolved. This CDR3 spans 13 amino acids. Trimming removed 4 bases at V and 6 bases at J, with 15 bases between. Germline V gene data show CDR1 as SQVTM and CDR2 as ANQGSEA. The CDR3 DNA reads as TGCAGCGTTGTACTCTGGCCCGGCGATGGCTACACCTTC. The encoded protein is CSVVLWPGDGYTF.

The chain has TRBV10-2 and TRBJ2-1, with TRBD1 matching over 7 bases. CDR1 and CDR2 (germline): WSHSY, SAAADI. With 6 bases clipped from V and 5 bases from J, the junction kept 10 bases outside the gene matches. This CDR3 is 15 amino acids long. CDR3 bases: TGCGCCAGCAGGACGACGACAGGGTCCGACAATGAGCAGTTCTTC. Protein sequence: CASRTTTGSDNEQFF.

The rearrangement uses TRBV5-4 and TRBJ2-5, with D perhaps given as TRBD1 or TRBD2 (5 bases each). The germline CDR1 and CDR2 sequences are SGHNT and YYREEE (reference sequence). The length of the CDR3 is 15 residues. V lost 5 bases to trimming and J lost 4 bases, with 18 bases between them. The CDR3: CASSVAGAGLETQYF. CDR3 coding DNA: TGTGCCAGCAGTGTCGCCGGGGCAGGGTTAGAGACCCAGTACTTC.

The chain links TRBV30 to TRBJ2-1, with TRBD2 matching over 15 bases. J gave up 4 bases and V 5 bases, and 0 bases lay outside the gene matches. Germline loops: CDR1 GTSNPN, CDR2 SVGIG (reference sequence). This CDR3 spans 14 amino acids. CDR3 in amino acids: CAWGTSGGYNEQFF. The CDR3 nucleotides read TGTGCCTGGGGGACTAGCGGGGGGTACAATGAGCAGTTCTTC.

The CDR3 DNA reads as TGTGCCAGCAGTTTATGGGGGTCTGGGGCCAACGTCCTGACTTTC. It yields the protein CASSLWGSGANVLTF. The chain couples TRBV27 to TRBJ2-6; D may correspond to TRBD1 or TRBD2 (5 bases each). V lost 1 base to trimming and J lost 1 base, with 5 bases between them. The CDR3 contains 15 residues. CDR1 is MNHEY, CDR2 SMNVEV, per germline (reference sequence).

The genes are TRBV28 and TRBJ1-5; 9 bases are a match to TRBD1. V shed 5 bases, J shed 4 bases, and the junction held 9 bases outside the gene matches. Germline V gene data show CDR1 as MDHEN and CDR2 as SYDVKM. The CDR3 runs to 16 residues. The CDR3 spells CASSPIGTGNNQPQHF. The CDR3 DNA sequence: TGTGCCAGCAGTCCTATAGGGACAGGGAATAATCAGCCCCAGCATTTT.

The CDR3 coding sequence is TGTGCCAGCAGTGAATCGGGGGTGAATTCACCCCTCCACTTT. It encodes CASSESGVNSPLHF. V is TRBV25-1 and J is TRBJ1-6; possibly TRBD1 for D (5 bases). The V and J ends lost 1 base and 7 bases respectively, with 8 bases between them. Per germline, CDR1 MGHDK and CDR2 SYGVNS. The CDR3 totals 14 residues. The full variable domain, completed using reference TRBV25-1 and TRBJ1-6, is EADIYQTPRYLVIGTGKKITLECSQTMGHDKMYWYQQDPGMELHLIHYSYGVNSTEKGDLSSESTVSRIRTEHFPLTLESARPSHTSQYLCASSESGVNSPLHFGNGTRLTVT.

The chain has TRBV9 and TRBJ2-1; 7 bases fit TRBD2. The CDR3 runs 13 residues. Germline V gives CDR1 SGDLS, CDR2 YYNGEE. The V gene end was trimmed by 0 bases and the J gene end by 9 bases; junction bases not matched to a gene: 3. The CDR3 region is CASSVGLAAEQFF. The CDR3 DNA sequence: TGTGCCAGCAGCGTAGGTCTAGCGGCTGAGCAGTTCTTC.

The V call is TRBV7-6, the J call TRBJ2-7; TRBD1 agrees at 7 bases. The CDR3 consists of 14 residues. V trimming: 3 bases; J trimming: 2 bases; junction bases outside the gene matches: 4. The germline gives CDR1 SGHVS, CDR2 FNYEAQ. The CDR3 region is CASSLGDSPYEQYF. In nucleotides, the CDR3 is TGTGCCAGCAGCTTGGGGGACAGCCCCTACGAGCAGTACTTC.

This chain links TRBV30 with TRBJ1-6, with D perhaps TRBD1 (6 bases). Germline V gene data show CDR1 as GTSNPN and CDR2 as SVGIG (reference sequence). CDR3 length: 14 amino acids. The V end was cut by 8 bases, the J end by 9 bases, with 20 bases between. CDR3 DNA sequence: TGTGCCGGGGACAATAGTGCTTCAGGTTCACCCCTCCACTTT. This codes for CAGDNSASGSPLHF.

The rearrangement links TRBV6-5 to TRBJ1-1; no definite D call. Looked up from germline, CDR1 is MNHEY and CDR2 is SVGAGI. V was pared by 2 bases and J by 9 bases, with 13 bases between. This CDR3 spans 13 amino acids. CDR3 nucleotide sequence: TGTGCCAGCAGTTACGAGGCCTCCGCCCAAGCTTTCTTT. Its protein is CASSYEASAQAFF.